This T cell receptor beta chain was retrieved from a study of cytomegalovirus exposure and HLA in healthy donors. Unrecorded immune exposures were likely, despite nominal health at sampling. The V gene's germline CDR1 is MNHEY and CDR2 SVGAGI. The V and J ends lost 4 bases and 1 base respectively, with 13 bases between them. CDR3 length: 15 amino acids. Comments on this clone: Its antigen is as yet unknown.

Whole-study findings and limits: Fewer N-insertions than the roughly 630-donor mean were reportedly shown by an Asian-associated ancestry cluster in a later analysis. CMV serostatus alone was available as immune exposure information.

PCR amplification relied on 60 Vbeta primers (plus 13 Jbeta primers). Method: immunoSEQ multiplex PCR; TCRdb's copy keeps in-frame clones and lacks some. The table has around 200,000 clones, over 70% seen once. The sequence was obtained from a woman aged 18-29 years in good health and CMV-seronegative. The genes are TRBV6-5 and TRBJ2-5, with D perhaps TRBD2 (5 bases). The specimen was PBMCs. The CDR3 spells CASSFSGATQETQYF. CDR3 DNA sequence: TGTGCCAGCAGTTTCAGCGGTGCTACCCAAGAGACCCAGTACTTC.